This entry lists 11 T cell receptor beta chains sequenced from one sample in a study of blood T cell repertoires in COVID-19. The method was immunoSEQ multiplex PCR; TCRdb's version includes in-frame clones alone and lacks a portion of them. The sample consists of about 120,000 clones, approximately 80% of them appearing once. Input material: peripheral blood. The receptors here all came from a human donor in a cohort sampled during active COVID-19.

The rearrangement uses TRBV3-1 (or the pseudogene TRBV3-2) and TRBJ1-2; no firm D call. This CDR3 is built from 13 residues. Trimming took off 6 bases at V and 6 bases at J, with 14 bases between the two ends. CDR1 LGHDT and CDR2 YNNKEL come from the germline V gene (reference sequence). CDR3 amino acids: CASSLVRNNGYTF. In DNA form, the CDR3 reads TGTGCCAGCAGTCTGGTGAGGAACAATGGCTACACCTTC.

The CDR3 here is CASSQAGTQGDSGYTF. CDR3 sequence (DNA): TGTGCCAGCAGCCAAGCCGGGACCCAAGGGGACTCTGGCTACACCTTC. The genes are TRBV14 and TRBJ1-2; D perhaps matches TRBD1 (5 bases). The germline CDR1 and CDR2 sequences are SGHDN and FVKESK. The CDR3 has 16 residues. V shed 1 base and J shed 7 bases, with 19 bases lying between them.

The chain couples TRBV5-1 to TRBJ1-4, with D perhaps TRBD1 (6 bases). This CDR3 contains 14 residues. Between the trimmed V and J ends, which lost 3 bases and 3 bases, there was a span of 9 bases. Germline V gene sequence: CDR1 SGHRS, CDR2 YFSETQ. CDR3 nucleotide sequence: TGCGCCAGCAGCTGGGACACTTCTAATGAAAAACTGTTTTTT. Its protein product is CASSWDTSNEKLFF.

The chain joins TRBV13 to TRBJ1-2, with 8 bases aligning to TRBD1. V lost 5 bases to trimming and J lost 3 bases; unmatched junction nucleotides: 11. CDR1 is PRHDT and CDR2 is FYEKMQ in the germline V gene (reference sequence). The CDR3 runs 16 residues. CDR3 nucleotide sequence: TGTGCCAGCAGCCTAAGAGGCCAGGGGGCCGACTATGGCTACACCTTC. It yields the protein CASSLRGQGADYGYTF.

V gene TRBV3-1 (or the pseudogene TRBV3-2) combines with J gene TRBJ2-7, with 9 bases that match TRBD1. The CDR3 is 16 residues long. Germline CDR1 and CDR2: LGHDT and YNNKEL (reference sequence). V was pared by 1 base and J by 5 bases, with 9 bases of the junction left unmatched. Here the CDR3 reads CASSQVLDRGSDEQYF. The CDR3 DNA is TGTGCCAGCAGCCAAGTCCTAGACAGGGGGAGTGACGAGCAGTACTTC.

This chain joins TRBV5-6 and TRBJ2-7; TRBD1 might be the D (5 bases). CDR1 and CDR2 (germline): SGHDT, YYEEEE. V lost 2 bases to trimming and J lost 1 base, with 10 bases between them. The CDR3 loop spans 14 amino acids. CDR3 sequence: CASSLTDSSYEQYF. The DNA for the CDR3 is TGTGCCAGCAGCTTAACTGACAGTTCCTACGAGCAGTACTTC.

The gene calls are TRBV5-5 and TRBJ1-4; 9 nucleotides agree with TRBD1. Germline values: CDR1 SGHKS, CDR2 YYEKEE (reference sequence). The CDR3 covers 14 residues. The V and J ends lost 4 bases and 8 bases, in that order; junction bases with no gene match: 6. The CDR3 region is CASSQGQGWEKLFF. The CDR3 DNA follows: TGTGCCAGCAGCCAGGGACAGGGTTGGGAAAAACTGTTTTTT.

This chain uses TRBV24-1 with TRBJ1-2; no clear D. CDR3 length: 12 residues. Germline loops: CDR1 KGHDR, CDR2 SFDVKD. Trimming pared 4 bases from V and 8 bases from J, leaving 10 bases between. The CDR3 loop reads CATSDFSGGYTF. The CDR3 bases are TGTGCCACCAGTGACTTTTCAGGCGGCTACACCTTC.

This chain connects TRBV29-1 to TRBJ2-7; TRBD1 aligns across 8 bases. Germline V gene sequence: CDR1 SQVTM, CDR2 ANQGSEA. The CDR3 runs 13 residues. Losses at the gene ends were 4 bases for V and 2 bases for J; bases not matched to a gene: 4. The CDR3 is CSVADREPYEQYF. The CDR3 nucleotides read TGCAGCGTTGCGGACAGGGAACCCTACGAGCAGTACTTC.

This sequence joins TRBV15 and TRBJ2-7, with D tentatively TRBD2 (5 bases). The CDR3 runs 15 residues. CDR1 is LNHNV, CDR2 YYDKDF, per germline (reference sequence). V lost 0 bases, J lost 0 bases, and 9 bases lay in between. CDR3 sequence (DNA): TGTGCCACCAGCAGAGATCGGGAAGCCTCCTACGAGCAGTACTTC. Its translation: CATSRDREASYEQYF. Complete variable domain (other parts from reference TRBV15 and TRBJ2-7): DAMVIQNPRYQVTQFGKPVTLSCSQTLNHNVMYWYQQKSSQAPKLLFHYYDKDFNNEADTPDNFQSRRPNTSFCFLDIRSPGLGDTAMYLCATSRDREASYEQYFGPGTRLTVT.

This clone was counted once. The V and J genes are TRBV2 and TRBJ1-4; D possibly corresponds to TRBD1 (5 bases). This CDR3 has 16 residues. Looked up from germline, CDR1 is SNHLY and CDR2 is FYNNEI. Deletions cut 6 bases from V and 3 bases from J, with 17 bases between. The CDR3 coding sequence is TGTGCCAGCAGAACAGAAGGGGTACGAGCTAATGAAAAACTGTTTTTT. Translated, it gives CASRTEGVRANEKLFF.